Sequencing of this T cell receptor (beta chain) was carried out in a study of blood T cell repertoires in COVID-19. Whole-study context: Acute and convalescent COVID-19 samples came from the United States, Italy and Spain. Sources were T cells, B-cell-depleted T cells, or PBMCs; the material itself was cDNA or gDNA.

Per the original data handling: Scientists estimated how many nucleated cells there were by amplifying reference gene primers. Data came from immunoSEQ multiplex PCR; TCRdb stores just in-frame clones and leaves some out. V, J and clone size were drawn from that table, and D and trimming were deduced from the DNA. The data hold over 45,000 clones, with approximately 88% observed a single time. Looked up from germline, CDR1 is GTSNPN and CDR2 is SVGIG (reference sequence). The CDR3 length is 14 residues. Trimming took off 5 bases at V and 0 bases at J, with 14 bases between the two ends. This chain connects TRBV30 to TRBJ2-7; D ambiguous. Sequences were obtained from peripheral blood. The clonotype comes from a man between 70 and 80 years old with active COVID-19. The CDR3 region is CAWVPPASSYEQYF. CDR3 sequence (DNA): TGTGCCTGGGTTCCCCCAGCGAGCTCCTACGAGCAGTACTTC.